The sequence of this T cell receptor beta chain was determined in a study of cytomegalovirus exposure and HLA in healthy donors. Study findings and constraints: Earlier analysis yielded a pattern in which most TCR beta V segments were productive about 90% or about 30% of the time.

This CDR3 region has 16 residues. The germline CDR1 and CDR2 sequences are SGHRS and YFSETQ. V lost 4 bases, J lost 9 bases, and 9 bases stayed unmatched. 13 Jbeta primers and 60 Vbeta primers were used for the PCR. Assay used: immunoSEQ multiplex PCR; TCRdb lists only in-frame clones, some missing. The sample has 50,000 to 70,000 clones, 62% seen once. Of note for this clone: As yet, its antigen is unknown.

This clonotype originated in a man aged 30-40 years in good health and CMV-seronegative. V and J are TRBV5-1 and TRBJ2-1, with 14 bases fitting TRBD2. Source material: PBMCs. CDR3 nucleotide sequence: TGCGCCAGCAGCCACCAAGGACTAGCGGGGGGTCTTGAGCAGTTCTTC. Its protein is CASSHQGLAGGLEQFF.